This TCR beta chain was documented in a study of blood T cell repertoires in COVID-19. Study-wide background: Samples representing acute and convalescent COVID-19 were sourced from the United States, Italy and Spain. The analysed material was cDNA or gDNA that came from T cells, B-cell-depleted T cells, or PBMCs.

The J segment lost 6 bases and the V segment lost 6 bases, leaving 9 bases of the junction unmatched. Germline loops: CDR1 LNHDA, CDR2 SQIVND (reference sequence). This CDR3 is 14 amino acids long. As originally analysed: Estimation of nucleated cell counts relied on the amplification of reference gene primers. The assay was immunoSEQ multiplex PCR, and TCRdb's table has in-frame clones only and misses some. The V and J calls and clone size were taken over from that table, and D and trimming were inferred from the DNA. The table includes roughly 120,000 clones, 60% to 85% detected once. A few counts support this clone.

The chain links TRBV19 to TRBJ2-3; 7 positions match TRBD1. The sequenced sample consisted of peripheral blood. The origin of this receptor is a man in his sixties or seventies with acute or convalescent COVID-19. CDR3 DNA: TGTGCCAGTAGCCGGGACAGATGGGGGGATACGCAGTATTTT. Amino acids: CASSRDRWGDTQYF. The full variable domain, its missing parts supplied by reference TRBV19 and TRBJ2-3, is DGGITQSPKYLFRKEGQNVTLSCEQNLNHDAMYWYRQDPGQGLRLIYYSQIVNDFQKGDIAEGYSVSREKKESFPLTVTSAQKNPTAFYLCASSRDRWGDTQYFGPGTRLTVL.